These 18 T cell receptor beta chains share one sample of origin, sequenced in a study of cytomegalovirus exposure and HLA in healthy donors. This PCR relied on a set of 60 Vbeta primers and 13 Jbeta primers. Measured with immunoSEQ multiplex PCR; TCRdb has only the in-frame clones, and not every one. The sample includes 160,000 or so clones, roughly 81% of them seen just once. Sequencing was done on a sample of PBMCs. The receptors here all came from a woman younger than 35 in good health and CMV-seronegative.

V is TRBV11-1 and J is TRBJ2-1, with 10 bases identical to TRBD2. V was pared by 3 bases and J by 8 bases, with 13 bases of the junction left unmatched. The CDR3 is 17 amino acids. CDR1 is SGHAT and CDR2 is FQDESV in the germline V gene (reference sequence). CDR3 sequence: CASSFGAGASGSYEQFF. In nucleotides, the CDR3 is TGTGCCAGCAGCTTTGGGGCCGGGGCTAGCGGGAGCTATGAGCAGTTCTTC.

This clone was seen a few times. The genes are TRBV6-6 and TRBJ1-6; tentative D call: TRBD1 (6 bases). V lost 9 bases and J lost 4, with 10 bases in between. The CDR3 sequence is 13 residues long. Germline CDR1 is MNHNY and CDR2 is SVGAGI (reference sequence). The CDR3 DNA reads TGTGCCAGTGGACAGCGTTATAATTCACCCCTCCACTTT. Translation: CASGQRYNSPLHF.

V and J are TRBV16 and TRBJ2-5; 14 nucleotides line up with TRBD2. Germline lookup yields CDR1 KGHSY and CDR2 FQNENV. V was pared by 0 bases and J by 3 bases, with 6 bases of the junction left unmatched. The CDR3 totals 18 residues. The CDR3 loop reads CASSQSGLAGEQKETQYF. CDR3 DNA sequence: TGTGCCAGCAGCCAATCGGGACTAGCGGGAGAGCAAAAAGAGACCCAGTACTTC.

The CDR3 sequence: CASSPRDRVSYEQYF. The CDR3 DNA reads as TGTGCCAGCAGCCCCAGGGACAGGGTTTCCTACGAGCAGTACTTC. The chain links TRBV7-2 to TRBJ2-7; the match to TRBD1 covers 9 bases. The J segment lost 1 base and the V segment lost 5 bases, leaving 6 bases of the junction unmatched. The V gene's germline CDR1 is SGHTA and CDR2 FQGNSA. The CDR3 extends over 15 amino acids.

A single count supports this clone. The chain carries TRBV11-2 and TRBJ2-3; a weak D match, TRBD2 (6 bases). The CDR3 loop spans 12 amino acids. The germline V and J ends were trimmed by 6 bases and 11 bases, with 15 bases remaining between them. Germline V gene lookup returns CDR1 SGHAT and CDR2 FQNNGV. The CDR3 coding sequence is TGTGCCAGCAGACTTACCGTCGGGGGGCAGTATTTT. It codes for CASRLTVGGQYF.

The chain employs TRBV7-6 and TRBJ1-6; 7 nucleotides match TRBD1. The junction had 7 bases not matched to a gene; V was cut back by 5 bases and J by 6 bases. This CDR3 spans 15 amino acids. Germline V gene data show CDR1 as SGHVS and CDR2 as FNYEAQ. The CDR3, as DNA: TGTGCCAGCAGCCTCGACAGGGCCATTAATTCACCCCTCCACTTT. Amino acid sequence: CASSLDRAINSPLHF.

The rearrangement uses TRBV27 and TRBJ1-1, with D maybe TRBD1 (6 bases). The CDR3 has 16 amino acids. Germline V gene data show CDR1 as MNHEY and CDR2 as SMNVEV (reference sequence). Deletions cut 1 base from V and 2 bases from J, with 14 bases between. The CDR3 reads CASSLYSGGTNTEAFF. Written as DNA, the CDR3 is TGTGCCAGCAGTTTATATTCGGGGGGGACAAACACTGAAGCTTTCTTT.

CDR3 sequence (DNA): TGTGCCACCCCGCGGCCAGGGGGCTACGAGCAGTACTTC. Protein: CATPRPGGYEQYF. The chain combines TRBV6-1 with TRBJ2-7, with 7 positions matching TRBD1. V lost 10 bases to trimming and J lost 3 bases; unmatched junction nucleotides: 9. There are 13 residues in the CDR3. Germline V gives CDR1 MNHNS, CDR2 SASEGT.

CDR3 sequence: CATHLSGGGYNEQFF. Here the CDR3 DNA reads TGTGCCACCCACCTTAGCGGGGGGGGATACAATGAGCAGTTCTTC. The genes are TRBV15 and TRBJ2-1; 11 positions agree with TRBD2. This CDR3 comprises 15 residues. Germline CDR1 and CDR2: LNHNV and YYDKDF (reference sequence). V lost 8 bases, J lost 4 bases, and 7 bases stayed unmatched.

The V call is TRBV18, the J call TRBJ1-1, with TRBD1 matching 8 bases. The CDR3 covers 16 residues. V shed 6 bases, J shed 1 base, and the junction held 10 bases outside the gene matches. Germline lookup yields CDR1 KGHSH and CDR2 LQKENI. The CDR3 here is CASSLLLGTGNTEAFF. In DNA form, the CDR3 reads TGTGCCAGCTCCCTACTTCTCGGGACAGGGAACACTGAAGCTTTCTTT.

The chain carries TRBV18 and TRBJ2-2, with 8 bases that match TRBD1. The CDR3 spans 17 residues. Germline trimming cut 3 bases from V and 5 bases from J; bases unmatched to any gene: 11. Germline V gene data show CDR1 as KGHSH and CDR2 as LQKENI. CDR3 sequence reads: CASSPRPGQGLTGELFF. DNA of the CDR3: TGTGCCAGCTCACCCCGTCCAGGACAGGGTCTGACCGGGGAGCTGTTTTTT.

A single count supports this clone. J is TRBJ1-2 and V is TRBV19, with D perhaps matching TRBD1 (6 bases). The CDR3 is made up of 15 amino acids. Germline CDR1 reads LNHDA; CDR2 reads SQIVND (reference sequence). Trimming removed 6 bases at V and 8 bases at J, with 22 bases between. The CDR3 is CASSTLGAPAPGYTF. Written as DNA, the CDR3 is TGTGCCAGTAGCACTTTGGGGGCCCCAGCGCCAGGCTACACCTTC.

The rearrangement uses TRBV5-5 and TRBJ1-2, with D uncertain. Trimming took off 2 bases at V and 2 bases at J, with 13 bases between the two ends. Germline lookup yields CDR1 SGHKS and CDR2 YYEKEE (reference sequence). The CDR3 loop spans 15 amino acids. This CDR3 is CASSLTVPSNYGYTF. DNA for the CDR3: TGTGCCAGCAGCTTAACAGTGCCGAGCAACTATGGCTACACCTTC. The full variable domain, rest sourced from reference TRBV5-5 and TRBJ1-2, is DAGVTQSPTHLIKTRGQQVTLRCSPISGHKSVSWYQQVLGQGPQFIFQYYEKEERGRGNFPDRFSARQFPNYSSELNVNALLLGDSALYLCASSLTVPSNYGYTFGSGTRLTVV.

This rearrangement joins TRBV11-3 to TRBJ2-5; tentatively, D is TRBD2 (6 bases). This CDR3 has 14 amino acids. V was clipped by 5 bases and J by 0 bases, with 10 bases between them. Germline-derived CDR1 and CDR2 are SGHNT and YENEEA. For the CDR3, the DNA is TGTGCCAGCAGCCGAGGACTAAACCAAGAGACCCAGTACTTC. It is translated as CASSRGLNQETQYF.

This clone was detected a few times. V gene TRBV28 combines with J gene TRBJ2-7; possible D gene TRBD1, 5 bases. Germline-derived CDR1 and CDR2 are MDHEN and SYDVKM. The CDR3 is made up of 12 amino acids. The CDR3 DNA reads TGTGTCACGGCAGGGAACTCCTACGAGCAGTACTTC. This gives the protein CVTAGNSYEQYF.

The chain combines TRBV7-9 with TRBJ1-5, with D maybe TRBD1 (6 bases). Germline CDR1 is SEHNR and CDR2 is FQNEAQ (reference sequence). The CDR3 spans 13 residues. V was clipped by 10 bases and J by 0 bases, with 10 bases between them. The DNA for the CDR3 is TGTGCCATCCAGGGGAATAGCAATCAGCCCCAGCATTTT. It translates to CAIQGNSNQPQHF.

The rearrangement uses TRBV10-3 and TRBJ2-7; 12 positions agree with TRBD1. The CDR3 has 14 amino acids. Germline V gene sequence: CDR1 ENHRY, CDR2 SYGVKD. Trimming at V came to 4 bases and at J to 5 bases, leaving 3 bases not matched to a gene. As DNA, the CDR3 is TGTGCCATCAGTGGCGGGACAGGGGGCCACGAGCAGTACTTC. Its protein is CAISGGTGGHEQYF.

This chain connects TRBV19 to TRBJ2-2, with TRBD2 identical over 7 bases. The CDR3 consists of 16 residues. CDR1 is LNHDA, CDR2 SQIVND, per germline (reference sequence). Trimming cost V 3 bases and J 3 bases; bases outside gene matches: 7. The CDR3, as DNA: TGTGCCAGTAGTATTAGGCGGGAGTTAGACACCGGGGAGCTGTTTTTT. This encodes CASSIRRELDTGELFF.